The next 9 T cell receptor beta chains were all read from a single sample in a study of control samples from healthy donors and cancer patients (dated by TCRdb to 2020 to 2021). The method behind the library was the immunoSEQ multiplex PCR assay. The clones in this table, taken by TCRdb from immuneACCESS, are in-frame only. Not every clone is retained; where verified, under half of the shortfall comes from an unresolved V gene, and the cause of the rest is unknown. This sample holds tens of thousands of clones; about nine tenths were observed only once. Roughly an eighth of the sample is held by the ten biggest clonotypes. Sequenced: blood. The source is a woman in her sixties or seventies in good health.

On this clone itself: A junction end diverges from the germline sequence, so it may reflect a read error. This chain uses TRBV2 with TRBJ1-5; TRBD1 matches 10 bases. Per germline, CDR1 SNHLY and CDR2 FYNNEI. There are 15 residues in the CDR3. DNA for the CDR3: TGTGCCAGCAGCGAAGACAGGGGGCGTATTCAGCCCCAGCATTTT. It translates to CASSEDRGRIQPQHF.

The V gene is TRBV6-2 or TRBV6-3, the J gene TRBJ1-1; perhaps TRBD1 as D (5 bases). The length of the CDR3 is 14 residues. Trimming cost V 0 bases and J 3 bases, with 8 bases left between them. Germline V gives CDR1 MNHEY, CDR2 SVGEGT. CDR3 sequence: CASSYSGRDTEAFF. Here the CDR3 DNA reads TGTGCCAGCAGTTACTCGGGCAGGGACACTGAAGCTTTCTTT.

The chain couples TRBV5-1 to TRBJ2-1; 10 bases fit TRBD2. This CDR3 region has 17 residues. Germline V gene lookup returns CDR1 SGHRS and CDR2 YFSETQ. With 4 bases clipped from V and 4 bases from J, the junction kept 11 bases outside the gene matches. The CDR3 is CASSRVQTSGLYNEQFF. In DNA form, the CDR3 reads TGCGCCAGCAGCCGCGTACAGACTAGCGGGCTATACAATGAGCAGTTCTTC.

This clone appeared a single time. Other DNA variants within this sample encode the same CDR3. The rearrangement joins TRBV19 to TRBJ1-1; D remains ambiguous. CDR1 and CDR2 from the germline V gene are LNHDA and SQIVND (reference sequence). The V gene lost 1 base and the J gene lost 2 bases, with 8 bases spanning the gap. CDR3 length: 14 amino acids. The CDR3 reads CASSIGPGNTEAFF. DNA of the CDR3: TGTGCCAGTAGTATAGGTCCGGGTAACACTGAAGCTTTCTTT.

CDR3 DNA sequence: TGTGCCAGCAGTGACGTCGCGGGAGGGCCCTACAATGAGCAGTTCTTC. Protein product: CASSDVAGGPYNEQFF. The chain joins TRBV6-4 to TRBJ2-1; TRBD2 matches at 9 bases. Per germline, CDR1 MRHNA and CDR2 SNTAGT. V trimming: 2 bases; J trimming: 2 bases; junction bases outside the gene matches: 4. The CDR3 consists of 16 residues.

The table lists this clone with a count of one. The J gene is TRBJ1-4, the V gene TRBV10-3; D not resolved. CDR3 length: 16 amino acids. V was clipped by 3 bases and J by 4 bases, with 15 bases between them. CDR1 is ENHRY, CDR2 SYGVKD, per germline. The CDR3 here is CAISENPGDINEKLFF. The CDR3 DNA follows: TGTGCCATCAGTGAAAATCCGGGAGACATTAATGAAAAACTGTTTTTT.

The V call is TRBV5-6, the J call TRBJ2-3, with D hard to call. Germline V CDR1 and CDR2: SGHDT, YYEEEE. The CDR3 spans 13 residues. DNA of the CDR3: TGTGCAGCTCGAAATTGGGGCACAGATACGCAGTATTTT. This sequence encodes CAARNWGTDTQYF.

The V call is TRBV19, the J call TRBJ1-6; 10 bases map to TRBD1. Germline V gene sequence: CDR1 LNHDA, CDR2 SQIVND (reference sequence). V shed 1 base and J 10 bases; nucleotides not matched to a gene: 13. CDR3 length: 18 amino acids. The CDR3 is CASSIGQGAGHGGSPLHF. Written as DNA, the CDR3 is TGTGCCAGTAGTATAGGACAGGGGGCCGGCCATGGTGGCTCACCCCTCCACTTT. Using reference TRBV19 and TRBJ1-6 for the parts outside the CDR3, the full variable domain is DGGITQSPKYLFRKEGQNVTLSCEQNLNHDAMYWYRQDPGQGLRLIYYSQIVNDFQKGDIAEGYSVSREKKESFPLTVTSAQKNPTAFYLCASSIGQGAGHGGSPLHFGNGTRLTVT.

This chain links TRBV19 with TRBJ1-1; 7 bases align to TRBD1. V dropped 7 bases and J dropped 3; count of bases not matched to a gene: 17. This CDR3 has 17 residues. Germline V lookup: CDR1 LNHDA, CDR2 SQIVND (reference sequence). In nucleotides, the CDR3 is TGTGCCAGTACCCGGGGACCGAGCAGGGGGGTTCACACTGAAGCTTTCTTT. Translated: CASTRGPSRGVHTEAFF. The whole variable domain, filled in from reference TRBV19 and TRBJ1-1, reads DGGITQSPKYLFRKEGQNVTLSCEQNLNHDAMYWYRQDPGQGLRLIYYSQIVNDFQKGDIAEGYSVSREKKESFPLTVTSAQKNPTAFYLCASTRGPSRGVHTEAFFGQGTRLTVV.